Each of the 32 T cell receptor beta chains below was sequenced from the same sample in a study of shared clonotypes between healthy human individuals. Measured with immunoSEQ multiplex PCR; TCRdb has only the in-frame clones, and not every one. The sample records fewer than 2.5 million clones, approximately 93% being singletons. The source material was naive CD4+ T cells from PBMCs. Subset here: CD45RA+ positively selected. Receptors were obtained from a man between 18 and 29 years old in good health. Some clones in this sample may be carry-over from other donors' samples.

The chain is built from TRBV28 and TRBJ2-7; D is perhaps TRBD1 (5 bases). The CDR3 runs to 16 residues. The germline gives CDR1 MDHEN, CDR2 SYDVKM. The ends were cut back, 2 bases at V and 0 bases at J, with 14 bases in the middle. The CDR3, as DNA: TGTGCCAGCAGTTTAATCACTCCCACAGGCTCCTACGAGCAGTACTTC. This sequence encodes CASSLITPTGSYEQYF.

This chain uses TRBV28 with TRBJ2-5; TRBD1 is a possible D gene (6 bases). The length of the CDR3 is 15 residues. Looked up from germline, CDR1 is MDHEN and CDR2 is SYDVKM. Trimming pared 7 bases from V and 5 bases from J, leaving 20 bases between. CDR3 in DNA: TGTGCCAGCACCGCCAGACAGGCCCCTATTGAGACCCAGTACTTC. Residues: CASTARQAPIETQYF.

The rearrangement links TRBV7-9 to TRBJ1-6, with D maybe TRBD1 (6 bases). CDR3 length equals 14 residues. From germline, CDR1 is SEHNR and CDR2 FQNEAQ (reference sequence). Trimming stripped 5 bases from V and 10 bases from J, with 15 bases between. The CDR3 bases are TGTGCCAGCAGCCTAACAGGGAGCGGGTCACCCCTCCACTTT. Amino acids: CASSLTGSGSPLHF. The full variable domain, its missing parts supplied by reference TRBV7-9 and TRBJ1-6, is DTGVSQNPRHKITKRGQNVTFRCDPISEHNRLYWYRQTLGQGPEFLTYFQNEAQLEKSRLLSDRFSAERPKGSFSTLEIQRTEQGDSAMYLCASSLTGSGSPLHFGNGTRLTVT.

The chain has TRBV5-1 and TRBJ2-1; 8 bases map to TRBD2. The CDR3 contains 14 residues. Trimming removed 4 bases from V and 11 bases from J; junction bases left unmatched: 11. Germline V gene data show CDR1 as SGHRS and CDR2 as YFSETQ. The CDR3 DNA is TGCGCCAGCAGCGACGCCCTGATAGCGGGGAAGCAGTTCTTC. This sequence encodes CASSDALIAGKQFF. Looking up the rest from reference TRBV5-1 and TRBJ2-1 gives the full variable domain: KAGVTQTPRYLIKTRGQQVTLSCSPISGHRSVSWYQQTPGQGLQFLFEYFSETQRNKGNFPGRFSGRQFSNSRSEMNVSTLELGDSALYLCASSDALIAGKQFFGPGTRLTVL.

V gene TRBV9 combines with J gene TRBJ2-7; perhaps TRBD1 as D (5 bases). V was shortened by 0 bases and J by 0 bases, with 7 bases between the two germline ends. The CDR3 sequence is 14 residues long. Germline-derived CDR1 and CDR2 are SGDLS and YYNGEE. Written as DNA, the CDR3 is TGTGCCAGCAGCGTAGGTGACAGCTCCTACGAGCAGTACTTC. Translating gives CASSVGDSSYEQYF.

As DNA, the CDR3 is TGTGCCAGCGAACAGGATAACTATGGCTACACCTTC. This sequence encodes CASEQDNYGYTF. V is TRBV6-1 and J is TRBJ1-2, with a weak D call TRBD1 (5 bases). The CDR3 loop spans 12 amino acids. Germline V CDR1 and CDR2: MNHNS, SASEGT. V was trimmed by 8 bases and J by 1 base, leaving 8 bases between them.

Regarding this clone: Other nucleotide sequences from this sample produce the same CDR3. The chain combines TRBV5-1 with TRBJ2-5; D is ambiguous. Germline CDR1 is SGHRS and CDR2 is YFSETQ. This CDR3 has 15 amino acids. V lost 0 bases to trimming and J lost 1 base, with 10 bases between them. Here the CDR3 DNA reads TGCGCCAGCAGCTTGGCCCGGCAGGTCCAAGAGACCCAGTACTTC. It encodes CASSLARQVQETQYF. Drawing the rest from reference TRBV5-1 and TRBJ2-5, the complete variable domain is KAGVTQTPRYLIKTRGQQVTLSCSPISGHRSVSWYQQTPGQGLQFLFEYFSETQRNKGNFPGRFSGRQFSNSRSEMNVSTLELGDSALYLCASSLARQVQETQYFGPGTRLLVL.

The V and J genes are TRBV5-4 and TRBJ2-7, with 10 nucleotides matching TRBD1. CDR1 is SGHNT and CDR2 is YYREEE in the germline V gene (reference sequence). The J segment lost 6 bases and the V segment lost 3 bases, leaving 6 bases of the junction unmatched. This CDR3 region has 14 residues. CDR3 DNA: TGTGCCAGCAGCTCCGGGACAGGGGCTCGCGAGCAGTACTTC. As protein: CASSSGTGAREQYF.

This chain connects TRBV28 to TRBJ1-2, with unresolved D. There are 13 residues in the CDR3. Per the germline V gene, CDR1 is MDHEN and CDR2 is SYDVKM. The V gene lost 5 bases and the J gene lost 0 bases, with 7 bases spanning the gap. Here the CDR3 reads CASSLVPNYGYTF. For the CDR3, the DNA is TGTGCCAGCAGTCTGGTGCCTAACTATGGCTACACCTTC.

The chain uses TRBV5-5 and TRBJ2-7, with D unclear. The V end lost 0 bases, the J end lost 6 bases, and 16 bases lay between the germline ends. Germline CDR1 is SGHKS and CDR2 is YYEKEE (reference sequence). The CDR3 runs to 15 residues. The CDR3 bases are TGTGCCAGCAGCTTGGCCTCGGCCGCACTGGGCGAGCAGTACTTC. This codes for CASSLASAALGEQYF.

The chain carries TRBV5-1 and TRBJ2-7; D is uncertain. V lost 5 bases to trimming and J lost 3 bases, with 15 bases between them. Germline V CDR1 and CDR2: SGHRS, YFSETQ. This CDR3 contains 14 residues. CDR3 in DNA: TGCGCCAGCAGGTTAGCCCCGGTCGACTACGAGCAGTACTTC. Protein product: CASRLAPVDYEQYF.

This clone was recorded only once. The genes are TRBV27 and TRBJ2-3; perhaps TRBD2 as D (6 bases). Deletions cut 2 bases from V and 4 bases from J, with 13 bases between. Germline CDR1 is MNHEY and CDR2 is SMNVEV (reference sequence). The CDR3 contains 15 residues. CDR3 nucleotides: TGTGCCAGCAGTTTAGGGCTAGCGCACCCAGATACGCAGTATTTT. Its translation is CASSLGLAHPDTQYF.

This clone was counted a few times. The J gene is TRBJ1-4, the V gene TRBV9, with 10 bases identical to TRBD1. The J segment lost 7 bases and the V segment lost 3 bases, leaving 6 bases of the junction unmatched. This CDR3 spans 15 amino acids. CDR1 is SGDLS and CDR2 is YYNGEE in the germline V gene. DNA of the CDR3: TGTGCCAGCAGCGAGACAGGGGGCGGCGTTGAAAAACTGTTTTTT. Translated, it gives CASSETGGGVEKLFF.

This clone has only one observation. The chain employs TRBV15 and TRBJ1-1; maybe TRBD1 (5 bases). Trimming left V 3 bases short and J 2 bases short, with 10 bases between. Germline CDR1 reads LNHNV; CDR2 reads YYDKDF (reference sequence). The CDR3 loop spans 14 amino acids. The CDR3 here is CATSSWGINTEAFF. The CDR3 coding sequence is TGTGCCACCAGCAGTTGGGGGATTAACACTGAAGCTTTCTTT.

The chain uses TRBV5-6 and TRBJ2-6, with 9 bases aligning to TRBD1. Per the germline V gene, CDR1 is SGHDT and CDR2 is YYEEEE. V shed 0 bases and J 0 bases; nucleotides not matched to a gene: 4. The CDR3 contains 18 residues. The CDR3 spells CASSLVGQGFSGANVLTF. CDR3 DNA sequence: TGTGCCAGCAGCTTGGTGGGACAGGGCTTCTCTGGGGCCAACGTCCTGACTTTC.

The rearrangement links TRBV27 to TRBJ1-5; possible D gene TRBD1, 5 bases. The CDR3 is made up of 17 amino acids. Trimming left V 2 bases short and J 0 bases short, with 14 bases between. Germline V CDR1 and CDR2: MNHEY, SMNVEV (reference sequence). The CDR3 loop is CASSLVGTGHSNQPQHF. CDR3 in DNA: TGTGCCAGCAGTTTAGTAGGTACAGGACATAGCAATCAGCCCCAGCATTTT.

As for this clone: Other DNA sequences in this sample translate to the same CDR3. This chain joins TRBV5-1 and TRBJ2-3; TRBD1 is a possible D gene (6 bases). The germline V gene encodes CDR1 SGHRS and CDR2 YFSETQ. This CDR3 contains 14 residues. V was trimmed by 4 bases and J by 0 bases, leaving 9 bases between them. The CDR3 coding sequence is TGCGCCAGCAGCCTAGGACAGAGCACAGATACGCAGTATTTT. Translation: CASSLGQSTDTQYF. Drawing the rest from reference TRBV5-1 and TRBJ2-3, the complete variable domain is KAGVTQTPRYLIKTRGQQVTLSCSPISGHRSVSWYQQTPGQGLQFLFEYFSETQRNKGNFPGRFSGRQFSNSRSEMNVSTLELGDSALYLCASSLGQSTDTQYFGPGTRLTVL.

Notes on this clone: This sample also contains other DNA sequences that code for the same CDR3. The rearrangement uses TRBV6-5 and TRBJ2-7; 8 nucleotides align to TRBD1. CDR1 and CDR2 (germline): MNHEY, SVGAGI. The CDR3 covers 14 residues. Trimming at V came to 6 bases and at J to 4 bases, leaving 8 bases not matched to a gene. The CDR3 region is CASRADRGRYEQYF. The CDR3, as DNA: TGTGCCAGCAGGGCAGACAGGGGCCGTTACGAGCAGTACTTC.

V usage is TRBV7-7 and J usage is TRBJ1-1; D is perhaps TRBD1 (5 bases). The germline gives CDR1 SSHAT, CDR2 FNYEAQ (reference sequence). V shed 5 bases and J shed 4 bases, with 11 bases lying between them. The CDR3 sequence is 13 residues long. CDR3 in amino acids: CASSLTDFTEAFF. The CDR3, as DNA: TGTGCCAGCAGCCTGACAGATTTCACTGAAGCTTTCTTT.

Turning to this clone: The sample contains more than one DNA sequence encoding this CDR3. This sequence joins TRBV18 and TRBJ1-1; 10 bases align to TRBD1. The CDR3 spans 14 residues. CDR1 and CDR2 from the germline V gene are KGHSH and LQKENI. The V and J ends lost 6 bases and 5 bases, in that order; junction bases with no gene match: 6. As DNA, the CDR3 is TGTGCCAGCTCTCGCGGACAGGGGGAAACTGAAGCTTTCTTT. It encodes CASSRGQGETEAFF.

Concerning this clone itself: The sample contains more than one DNA sequence encoding this CDR3. The rearrangement joins TRBV18 to TRBJ2-7; D gene unclear. V lost 2 bases, J lost 4 bases, and 6 bases lay in between. Germline values: CDR1 KGHSH, CDR2 LQKENI. The CDR3 extends over 12 amino acids. CDR3 region: CASSPRAYEQYF. In DNA form, the CDR3 reads TGTGCCAGCTCACCAAGGGCTTACGAGCAGTACTTC.

The chain is built from TRBV7-3 and TRBJ2-7; 9 bases fit TRBD2. The CDR3 length is 15 residues. CDR1 and CDR2 from the germline V gene are SGHTA and FQGTGA. With V trimmed by 0 bases and J by 4 bases, 4 bases remained unmatched. CDR3 sequence (DNA): TGTGCCAGCAGCTTAACAGCGGGAGGAGGGTACGAGCAGTACTTC. Translating gives CASSLTAGGGYEQYF.

This chain links TRBV7-8 with TRBJ1-2; tentatively, D is TRBD1 (6 bases). V lost 9 bases to trimming and J lost 4 bases, with 18 bases between them. The V gene's germline CDR1 is SGHVS and CDR2 FQNEAQ. CDR3 length equals 14 residues. This chain's CDR3 is CARVRTEDVYGYTF. CDR3 DNA sequence: TGTGCCAGAGTTAGGACAGAGGACGTCTATGGCTACACCTTC.

The rearrangement uses TRBV13 and TRBJ2-2; D not resolved. Per germline, CDR1 PRHDT and CDR2 FYEKMQ (reference sequence). The CDR3 has 20 amino acids. V lost 0 bases and J 3 bases, leaving 23 bases between the germline ends. CDR3 DNA sequence: TGTGCCAGCAGCTTAGGCCGAGGAGTGGGGTTACAGACCTACACCGGGGAGCTGTTTTTT. Its protein is CASSLGRGVGLQTYTGELFF.

V is TRBV4-1 and J is TRBJ1-1; D might be TRBD1 (6 bases). CDR1 is MGHRA, CDR2 YSYEKL, per germline. The CDR3 loop spans 14 amino acids. Trimming left V 4 bases short and J 10 bases short, with 19 bases between. CDR3 sequence (DNA): TGCGCCAGCAGCCCCTACGAAGGACAGTTGGGAGCTTTCTTT. Its protein product is CASSPYEGQLGAFF.

The chain carries TRBV7-3 and TRBJ1-3, with no clear D. V gave up 1 base and J gave up 2 bases, with 9 bases separating them. Germline V lookup: CDR1 SGHTA, CDR2 FQGTGA. The CDR3 length is 15 residues. The CDR3 protein is CASSLKGGAGNTIYF. CDR3 nucleotides: TGTGCCAGCAGCTTAAAGGGCGGGGCTGGAAACACCATATATTTT.

The V gene is TRBV5-1, the J gene TRBJ1-4, with D maybe TRBD1 (6 bases). Germline CDR1 reads SGHRS; CDR2 reads YFSETQ. Trimming pared 4 bases from V and 7 bases from J, leaving 17 bases between. The CDR3 sequence is 15 residues long. The CDR3 here is CASSETTGFAEKLFF. DNA for the CDR3: TGCGCCAGCAGCGAAACCACAGGGTTTGCTGAAAAACTGTTTTTT.

V is TRBV7-9 and J is TRBJ1-1; D not resolved. Germline V gene sequence: CDR1 SEHNR, CDR2 FQNEAQ (reference sequence). The CDR3 runs to 15 residues. The V end lost 2 bases, the J end lost 3 bases, and 13 bases lay between the germline ends. CDR3 sequence reads: CASSLSGRRDTEAFF. As DNA, the CDR3 is TGTGCCAGCAGCTTATCTGGGCGTAGGGACACTGAAGCTTTCTTT.

The J gene is TRBJ2-7, the V gene TRBV5-1, with TRBD2 matching over 9 bases. V lost 4 bases, J lost 2 bases, and 10 bases stayed unmatched. Germline V gives CDR1 SGHRS, CDR2 YFSETQ. The CDR3 covers 16 residues. The CDR3 bases are TGCGCCAGCAGCCCTTCGGGCGGGAGGGCCCCCTACGAGCAGTACTTC. Its translation is CASSPSGGRAPYEQYF. Full variable domain (missing parts from reference TRBV5-1 and TRBJ2-7): KAGVTQTPRYLIKTRGQQVTLSCSPISGHRSVSWYQQTPGQGLQFLFEYFSETQRNKGNFPGRFSGRQFSNSRSEMNVSTLELGDSALYLCASSPSGGRAPYEQYFGPGTRLTVT.

The rearrangement joins TRBV10-3 to TRBJ1-2; 9 nucleotides agree with TRBD1. The CDR3 runs 16 residues. Germline values: CDR1 ENHRY, CDR2 SYGVKD. The V segment lost 5 bases and the J segment 6 bases; nucleotides outside the gene matches: 13. The CDR3, as DNA: TGTGCCATCAGTCCTCGTATAATACAGGGGGCGGATGGCTACACCTTC. Protein product: CAISPRIIQGADGYTF.

Here the CDR3 reads CASKLPGTSGSTDTQYF. The CDR3, as DNA: TGTGCCAGCAAACTCCCCGGGACTAGCGGGAGCACAGATACGCAGTATTTT. This sequence joins TRBV28 and TRBJ2-3, with 12 bases that match TRBD2. The CDR3 spans 17 residues. Per the germline V gene, CDR1 is MDHEN and CDR2 is SYDVKM. J lost 0 bases, V lost 7 bases, and 8 bases had no gene match.

The chain carries TRBV14 and TRBJ2-7, with TRBD1 matching over 11 bases. Germline V gene data show CDR1 as SGHDN and CDR2 as FVKESK. The CDR3 has 16 amino acids. The V and J ends lost 2 bases and 0 bases, in that order; junction bases with no gene match: 3. The CDR3: CASSQYGTGGSYEQYF. The CDR3 bases are TGTGCCAGCAGCCAATATGGGACAGGGGGCTCCTACGAGCAGTACTTC.